A selection of T cell receptor beta chains follows, all from one sample in a study of cytomegalovirus exposure and HLA in healthy donors. The repertoire was sequenced with immunoSEQ multiplex PCR; TCRdb's copy has only in-frame clones and lacks some. Of some 130,000 clones listed, roughly 78% were seen once; the top ten hold just over 2.5%. Sequences were obtained from PBMCs. These receptors all stem from a man in his thirties or forties in good health and CMV-seronegative. Each CDR3 is given with its conserved first and last residue. A D gene is named only where the DNA matches it firmly. Not every row has a clone size; where given, it reads once, few, many or a size class.

TRBV7-3	.	.	TRBJ2-7	CASSLNSGRWGEQYF	TGTGCCAGCAGCTTAAACAGCGGCCGGTGGGGCGAGCAGTACTTC
TRBV5-6	.	.	TRBJ2-7	CASSSDSLSYEQYF	TGTGCCAGCAGCTCGGACAGCCTCTCCTACGAGCAGTACTTC
TRBV27	.	.	TRBJ2-7	CASSSVSSSYEQYF	TGTGCCAGCAGTTCGGTGAGTTCCTCCTACGAGCAGTACTTC
TRBV4-3	.	TRBD2	TRBJ2-1	CASSQALLAGGVYEQFF	TGCGCCAGCAGCCAAGCTTTACTAGCGGGAGGTGTATATGAGCAGTTCTTC
TRBV29-1	.	TRBD1	TRBJ1-2	CSVKLDRGIYGYPF	TGCAGCGTTAAATTGGACAGGGGGATTTATGGCTACCCCTTC
TRBV27	.	TRBD2	TRBJ2-7	CASSQTSGGTYEQYF	TGTGCCAGCAGCCAAACTAGCGGGGGAACCTACGAGCAGTACTTC
TRBV28	.	.	TRBJ1-5	CASSSFSAGARNQPQHF	TGTGCCAGCAGTTCCTTCTCTGCAGGGGCACGCAATCAGCCCCAGCATTTT
TRBV6-5	once	.	TRBJ2-7	CASSYAGTLYEQYF	TGTGCCAGCAGTTACGCCGGGACTCTCTACGAGCAGTACTTC
TRBV4-1	few	TRBD2	TRBJ2-7	CASSQESLAGAYEQYF	TGCGCCAGCAGCCAAGAATCACTAGCGGGGGCCTACGAGCAGTACTTC
TRBV25-1	.	.	TRBJ1-1	CASSEIQMDTEAFF	TGTGCCAGCAGTGAGATACAAATGGACACTGAAGCTTTCTTT
TRBV9	once	TRBD2	TRBJ2-7	CASSPSGRGREQYF	TGTGCCAGCAGCCCTAGCGGGAGGGGGCGGGAGCAGTACTTC
TRBV10-3	.	TRBD2	TRBJ2-1	CAIRVSGSGSDDEQFF	TGTGCCATCAGGGTGTCAGGTAGCGGGAGTGATGATGAGCAGTTCTTC
TRBV7-9	.	TRBD2	TRBJ2-2	CASSFGLAGGGELFF	TGTGCCAGCAGCTTTGGACTAGCGGGAGGTGGGGAGCTGTTTTTT
TRBV5-1	.	TRBD2	TRBJ2-7	CASSFSMTSDIYEQYF	TGCGCCAGCAGCTTCTCTATGACTAGCGACATCTACGAGCAGTACTTC
TRBV10-2	.	TRBD2	TRBJ2-1	CASRIRTSGYNEQFF	TGCGCCAGCAGGATCCGGACTAGCGGGTACAATGAGCAGTTCTTC
TRBV30	.	TRBD1	TRBJ2-3	CAWSPGTVAQYF	TGTGCCTGGAGTCCCGGGACAGTTGCCCAGTATTTT
TRBV27	.	TRBD1	TRBJ1-2	CASSQGQGSGYTF	TGTGCCAGCAGTCAGGGACAGGGGTCTGGCTACACCTTC
TRBV5-1	.	.	TRBJ2-3	CASSFQGNTDTQYF	TGCGCCAGCAGCTTCCAGGGGAATACAGATACGCAGTATTTT
TRBV29-1	.	.	TRBJ2-3	CSVVSSGTDTQYF	TGCAGCGTTGTGTCTAGCGGCACAGATACGCAGTATTTT
TRBV5-1	.	.	TRBJ2-1	CASSFSGQQINEQFF	TGCGCCAGCAGCTTTTCAGGACAGCAGATCAATGAGCAGTTCTTC
TRBV19	.	.	TRBJ2-7	CASSIKSTPGGLNYEQYF	TGTGCCAGTAGTATTAAGTCGACTCCCGGGGGGCTGAACTACGAGCAGTACTTC
TRBV28	.	TRBD2	TRBJ2-3	CASSPGLAGDTQYF	TGTGCCAGCAGTCCGGGACTAGCGGGAGATACGCAGTATTTT
TRBV5-1	.	TRBD2	TRBJ2-3	CASSSGLAGAADTQYF	TGCGCCAGCAGCTCGGGACTAGCGGGAGCAGCAGATACGCAGTATTTT
TRBV12-5	.	TRBD1	TRBJ2-2	CASGWPDRENTGELFF	TGTGCTAGTGGTTGGCCGGACAGGGAGAACACCGGGGAGCTGTTTTTT
TRBV19	.	.	TRBJ2-5	CASRQGSVETQYF	TGTGCCAGTAGACAGGGCAGCGTCGAGACCCAGTACTTC
TRBV5-1	few	TRBD1	TRBJ2-7	CASSLTGGWEQYF	TGCGCCAGCAGCCTGACAGGGGGGTGGGAGCAGTACTTC
TRBV19	.	TRBD1	TRBJ1-1	CASNLPGQGITEAFF	TGTGCCAGTAATTTACCGGGACAGGGGATCACTGAAGCTTTCTTT
TRBV5-1	.	TRBD1	TRBJ1-4	CASSWTGTGEFNEKLFF	TGCGCCAGCAGCTGGACCGGGACAGGGGAGTTTAATGAAAAACTGTTTTTT
TRBV4-3	few	TRBD1	TRBJ1-4	CASSQGGQVEKLFF	TGCGCCAGCAGCCAAGGGGGACAGGTAGAAAAACTGTTTTTT
TRBV15	.	.	TRBJ2-2	CATSFSTGELFF	TGTGCCACCAGCTTTAGCACCGGGGAGCTGTTTTTT
TRBV6-6	.	TRBD1	TRBJ1-1	CASSLRQGMNTEAFF	TGTGCCAGCAGTTTACGACAGGGGATGAACACTGAAGCTTTCTTT
TRBV28	.	.	TRBJ2-1	CASRLSVYNEQFF	TGTGCCAGCAGACTGAGCGTCTACAATGAGCAGTTCTTC
TRBV19	.	TRBD1	TRBJ1-5	CASSTNRDRPQHF	TGTGCCAGTAGTACAAACCGGGACAGGCCCCAGCATTTT
TRBV4-2	few	.	TRBJ2-7	CASSQDLNYNAYEQYF	TGTGCCAGCAGCCAAGATCTCAACTACAATGCCTACGAGCAGTACTTC
TRBV7-9	.	TRBD2	TRBJ2-7	CASSFGAGGYEQYF	TGTGCCAGCAGCTTTGGCGCGGGAGGGTACGAGCAGTACTTC
TRBV9	.	TRBD1	TRBJ2-1	CASSYGQGSNNEQFF	TGTGCCAGCAGCTATGGACAGGGGAGCAACAATGAGCAGTTCTTC
TRBV13	.	.	TRBJ2-3	CASIRGRVQGATDTQYF	TGTGCCAGCATCCGCGGGAGGGTTCAGGGGGCCACAGATACGCAGTATTTT
TRBV6-5	.	TRBD1	TRBJ2-7	CASSLGQGAYEQYF	TGTGCCAGCAGTCTGGGACAGGGGGCCTACGAGCAGTACTTC
TRBV28	.	.	TRBJ1-5	CASIEGSQPQNF	TGTGCCAGCATAGAGGGAAGTCAGCCCCAGAATTTT
TRBV18	.	.	TRBJ2-1	CASSPEYNEQFF	TGTGCCAGCTCACCAGAGTACAATGAGCAGTTCTTC
TRBV5-5	.	TRBD1	TRBJ2-5	CASSWGQNQETQYF	TGTGCCAGCAGCTGGGGACAGAACCAAGAGACCCAGTACTTC
TRBV28	.	TRBD1	TRBJ1-4	CASSSTGFKSEKLFF	TGTGCCAGCAGTTCGACAGGGTTTAAAAGTGAAAAACTGTTTTTT
TRBV5-1	once	TRBD2	TRBJ2-5	CASSSSRSSGRTETQYF	TGCGCCAGCAGCTCAAGTCGCTCTAGCGGGAGAACGGAGACCCAGTACTTC
TRBV19	few	TRBD2	TRBJ2-1	CASSTLADVGSYNEQFF	TGTGCCAGTAGTACACTAGCGGACGTTGGCTCCTACAATGAGCAGTTCTTC
TRBV28	.	.	TRBJ1-2	CASSSPKGYTF	TGTGCCAGCAGTTCCCCTAAGGGCTACACCTTC
TRBV27	.	TRBD1	TRBJ2-3	CASSRQGASSDTQYF	TGTGCCAGCAGCCGACAGGGGGCAAGTTCAGATACGCAGTATTTT
TRBV7-8	.	TRBD2	TRBJ2-1	CASSRAAGGSDEQFF	TGTGCCAGCAGCCGAGCAGCGGGAGGGAGCGATGAGCAGTTCTTC
TRBV10-1	once	.	TRBJ2-1	CASQDRGWLAGGSRSEQFF	TGCGCCAGTCAGGACAGGGGGTGGTTGGCGGGAGGGAGTCGAAGCGAGCAGTTCTTC
TRBV6-5	.	.	TRBJ1-2	CASSRATQGARGYTF	TGTGCCAGCAGTAGGGCCACCCAAGGGGCTCGTGGCTACACCTTC
TRBV4-1	.	.	TRBJ2-7	CASSPRSPGAYEQYF	TGCGCCAGCAGCCCCAGATCCCCCGGGGCCTACGAGCAGTACTTC